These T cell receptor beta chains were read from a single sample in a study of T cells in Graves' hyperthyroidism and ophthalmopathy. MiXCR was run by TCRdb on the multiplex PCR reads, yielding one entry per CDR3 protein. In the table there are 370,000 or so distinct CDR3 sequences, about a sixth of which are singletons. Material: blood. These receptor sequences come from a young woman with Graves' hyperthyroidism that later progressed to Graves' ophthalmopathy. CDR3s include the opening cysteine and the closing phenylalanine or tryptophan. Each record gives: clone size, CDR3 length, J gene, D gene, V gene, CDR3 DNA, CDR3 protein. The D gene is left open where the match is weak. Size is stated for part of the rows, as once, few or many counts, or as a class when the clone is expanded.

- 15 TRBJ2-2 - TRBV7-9 TGTGCCAGCAGCCCGAATAGACTAGAAGGCGGGGAGCTGTTTTTT CASSPNRLEGGELFF
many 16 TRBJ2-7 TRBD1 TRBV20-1 TGCAGTGCTAGACCCCACGGACAGGGGGTCTCCTACGAGCAGTACTTC CSARPHGQGVSYEQYF
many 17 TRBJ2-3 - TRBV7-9 TGTGCCAGCAGCTTAGGGCTTGTGCCTGTGGGCACAGATACGCAGTATTTT CASSLGLVPVGTDTQYF
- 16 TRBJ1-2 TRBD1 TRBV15 TGTGCCACCAGCAGAGTAGGCAGACAGGGGGCGAATGGCTACACCTTC CATSRVGRQGANGYTF
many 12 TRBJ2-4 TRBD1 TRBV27 TGTGCCAGCAGCGGGACAGAAAACATTCAGTACTTC CASSGTENIQYF
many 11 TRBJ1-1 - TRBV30 TGTGCCTGGAATTGGGGGACTGAAGCTTTCTTT CAWNWGTEAFF
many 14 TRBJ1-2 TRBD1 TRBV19 TGTGCCAGTACCCCGGCAGGGGGCAACTATGGCTACACCTTC CASTPAGGNYGYTF
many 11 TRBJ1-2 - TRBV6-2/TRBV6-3 TGTGCCAGCAGTTCTCTTAACGGCTACACCTTC CASSSLNGYTF
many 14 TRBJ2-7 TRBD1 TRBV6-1 TGTGCCAGCATCATTCGACAGGGGGGATACGAGCAGTACTTC CASIIRQGGYEQYF
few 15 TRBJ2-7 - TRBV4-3 TGCGCCAGCAGCCAAGAAGTACAGGCTGCCTACGAGCAGTACTTC CASSQEVQAAYEQYF
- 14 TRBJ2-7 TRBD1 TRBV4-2 TGTGCCAGTAGTCCGGGACAGGGGATCTACGAGCAGTACTTC CASSPGQGIYEQYF
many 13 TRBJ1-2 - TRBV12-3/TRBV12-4 TGTGCCAGCAGTTTACCTGGGAGCTATGGCTACACCTTC CASSLPGSYGYTF
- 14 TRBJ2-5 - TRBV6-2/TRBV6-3 TGTGCCAGCAGTTACCTAGCCCTGGGTTCGTCCCAGTACTTC CASSYLALGSSQYF
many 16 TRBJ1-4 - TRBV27 TGTGCCAGCAGTTTAGAATGGGGGGCCCCGAATGAAAAACTGTTTTTT CASSLEWGAPNEKLFF
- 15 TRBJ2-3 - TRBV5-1 TGCGCCGGCAGCTTGCGGCAGGCTAGCACAGATACGCAGTATTTT CAGSLRQASTDTQYF
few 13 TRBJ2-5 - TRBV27 TGTGCCAGCAGTTTCGCAGGGCTAGAGACCCAGTACTTC CASSFAGLETQYF
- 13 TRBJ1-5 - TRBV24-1 TGTGCCACCAGTGATTCTTCGAAGGCGCCCCAGCATTTT CATSDSSKAPQHF
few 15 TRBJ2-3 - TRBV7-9 TGTGCCAGCAGCTTAAGGCGGGGTAGCACAGATACGCAGTATTTT CASSLRRGSTDTQYF
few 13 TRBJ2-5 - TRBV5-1 TGCGCCAGCAGCTTGGTTTTCCAAGAGACCCAGTACTTC CASSLVFQETQYF
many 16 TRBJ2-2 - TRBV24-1 TGTGCCACCAGTGATTTATCCGACCAGAACACCGGGGAGCTGTTTTTT CATSDLSDQNTGELFF
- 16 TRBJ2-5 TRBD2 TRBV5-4 TGTGCCAGCAGCTCGGAAGTACTAGCGGGTAAAGAGACCCAGTACTTC CASSSEVLAGKETQYF
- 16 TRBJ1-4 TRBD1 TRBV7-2 TGTGCCAGCAGCCCGGGTTTGGGACAGGGGGGTGAAAAACTGTTTTTT CASSPGLGQGGEKLFF
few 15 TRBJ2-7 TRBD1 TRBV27 TGTGCCAGCAGGCGCACCGGGACAGGGCACTACGAGCAGTACTTC CASRRTGTGHYEQYF
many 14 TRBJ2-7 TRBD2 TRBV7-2 TGTGCCAGCAGCTTTGCGGGAGGGAAGTACGAGCAGTACTTC CASSFAGGKYEQYF
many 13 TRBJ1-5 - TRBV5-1 TGCGCCAGCAGCGTCGAAATCGGACAGCCCCAGCATTTT CASSVEIGQPQHF
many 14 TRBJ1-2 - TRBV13 TGTGCCAGCAGCTTCCGGGGGCAGGGTAGAGGCTACACCTTC CASSFRGQGRGYTF
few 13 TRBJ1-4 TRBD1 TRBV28 TGTGCCAGCAGTTCGACAGGGAACGAAAAACTGTTTTTT CASSSTGNEKLFF
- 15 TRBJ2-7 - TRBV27 TGTGCCAGCAGTTTAAAGTTGGGGACCCTATACGAGCAGTACTTC CASSLKLGTLYEQYF
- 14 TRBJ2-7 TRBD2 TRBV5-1 TGCGCCAGCAGCTTGTCCGGACTAGGGCACGAGCAGTACTTC CASSLSGLGHEQYF
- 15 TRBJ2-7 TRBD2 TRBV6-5 TGTGCCAGCAGTTACGGGAAGGGAGGGGACTACGAGCAGTACTTC CASSYGKGGDYEQYF
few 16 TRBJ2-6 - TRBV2 TGTGCCAGCAGTGATCTTCGGAGCTCTGGGGCCAACGTCCTGACTTTC CASSDLRSSGANVLTF
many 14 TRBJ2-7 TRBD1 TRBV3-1 TGTGCCAGCAGCCGCGACAGGGGATTCCACGAGCAGTACTTC CASSRDRGFHEQYF
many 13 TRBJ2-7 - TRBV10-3 TGTGCCATCAGTGAGGGGCGCGACTTCGAGCAGTACTTC CAISEGRDFEQYF
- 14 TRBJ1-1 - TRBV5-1 TGCGCCAGCAGCGTGGGGGCTGTGAACACTGAAGCTTTCTTT CASSVGAVNTEAFF
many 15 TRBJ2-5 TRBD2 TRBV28 TGTGCCAGCAGCGGGGGGTGGGGGAGAGGGGAGACCCAGTACTTC CASSGGWGRGETQYF
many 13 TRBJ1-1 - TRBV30 TGTGCCTGGAGTGTATTGGGGGAGACTGAAGCTTTCTTT CAWSVLGETEAFF
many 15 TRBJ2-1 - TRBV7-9 TGTGCCAGCAGCTTAGCGCTAACTGGCTTCGATGAGCAGTTCTTC CASSLALTGFDEQFF
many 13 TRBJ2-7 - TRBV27 TGTGCCAGCGGTCTTTCAGGTTACTACGAGCAGTACTTC CASGLSGYYEQYF
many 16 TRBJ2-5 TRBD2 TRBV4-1 TGCGCCAGCAGCCATCCCGGGACTAAGTTCCAAGAGACCCAGTACTTC CASSHPGTKFQETQYF
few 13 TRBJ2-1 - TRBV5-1 TGCGCCAGCAGCCACGGACAGTACAATGAGCAGTTCTTC CASSHGQYNEQFF
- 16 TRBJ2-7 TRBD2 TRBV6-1 TGTGCCAGCTCCTTAACGGGAGGCGGGAGTGGCTACGAGCAGTACTTC CASSLTGGGSGYEQYF
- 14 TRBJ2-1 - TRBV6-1 TGTGCCAGCACGGAAGGGGGGAACTACAATGAGCAGTTCTTC CASTEGGNYNEQFF
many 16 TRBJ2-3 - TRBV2 TGTGCCTCCGCCGACAGAGCGGGTGGGAGCACAGATACGCAGTATTTT CASADRAGGSTDTQYF
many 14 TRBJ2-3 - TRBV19 TGCGCCAGCAGCCCGACATCGGGCACAGATACGCAGTATTTT CASSPTSGTDTQYF